The 8 T cell receptor beta chains listed next were all sequenced from one sample in a study of siplizumab effects on memory and regulatory T cells. Produced via immunoSEQ multiplex PCR; TCRdb's table is partial and in-frame only. The sample has approximately 100,000 clones, over 90% seen once. The sample comprised non-Treg CD4+ T cells sorted from blood. All receptors come from a human donor in good health.

This sequence joins TRBV6-5 and TRBJ2-5, with D perhaps TRBD1 (6 bases). The CDR3 is 13 amino acids. V gave up 6 bases and J gave up 1 base, with 9 bases separating them. Germline V gene sequence: CDR1 MNHEY, CDR2 SVGAGI. The CDR3 nucleotides read TGTGCCAGCAGGGACAGAATCCAAGAGACCCAGTACTTC. It encodes CASRDRIQETQYF.

V usage is TRBV7-2 and J usage is TRBJ2-5, with 8 bases lining up with TRBD2. CDR1 and CDR2 from the germline V gene are SGHTA and FQGNSA. The CDR3 is 14 residues long. Losses at the gene ends were 5 bases for V and 4 bases for J; bases not matched to a gene: 6. The CDR3 loop reads CASSHGLAGETQYF. CDR3 nucleotide sequence: TGTGCCAGCAGCCACGGACTAGCTGGAGAGACCCAGTACTTC.

This clone was found once. The chain combines TRBV5-1 with TRBJ2-1; possibly TRBD2 for D (5 bases). The germline CDR1 and CDR2 sequences are SGHRS and YFSETQ. The ends were cut back, 4 bases at V and 5 bases at J, with 13 bases in the middle. The CDR3 runs 14 residues. This CDR3 is CASSPGESHNEQFF. The CDR3, as DNA: TGCGCCAGCAGCCCCGGGGAATCCCACAATGAGCAGTTCTTC.

The V gene is TRBV6-7, the J gene TRBJ2-2; D is ambiguous. TRBV6-7 is recorded as an ORF, its role being uncertain. CDR3 length: 15 amino acids. Trimming pared 2 bases from V and 0 bases from J, leaving 7 bases between. CDR3 protein: CASSYVDANTGELFF. The CDR3 DNA follows: TGTGCCAGCAGTTACGTTGACGCGAACACCGGGGAGCTGTTTTTT.

DNA for the CDR3: TGTGCCAGCAGCCCTCAGGGGGCAAACACTGAAGCTTTCTTT. Protein sequence: CASSPQGANTEAFF. The chain joins TRBV7-9 to TRBJ1-1, with 8 bases aligning to TRBD1. J gave up 2 bases and V 5 bases, and 4 bases lay outside the gene matches. This CDR3 region has 14 residues. The germline V gene has CDR1 SEHNR and CDR2 FQNEAQ (reference sequence).

This clone came up a few times. The J gene is TRBJ2-2, the V gene TRBV5-1; 7 positions agree with TRBD2. V was clipped by 5 bases and J by 1 base; unmatched bases: 5. CDR1 is SGHRS and CDR2 is YFSETQ in the germline V gene. This CDR3 is built from 15 residues. The CDR3 sequence: CASRSGLMNTGELFF. The DNA of the CDR3 is TGCGCCAGCAGATCGGGACTAATGAACACCGGGGAGCTGTTTTTT. Based on the CDR3 plus reference TRBV5-1 and TRBJ2-2, the full variable domain is KAGVTQTPRYLIKTRGQQVTLSCSPISGHRSVSWYQQTPGQGLQFLFEYFSETQRNKGNFPGRFSGRQFSNSRSEMNVSTLELGDSALYLCASRSGLMNTGELFFGEGSRLTVL.

The V call is TRBV5-4, the J call TRBJ2-1; 10 bases are shared with TRBD2. In germline, CDR1 is SGHNT, CDR2 YYREEE (reference sequence). This CDR3 spans 15 amino acids. V was pared by 1 base and J by 8 bases, with 6 bases of the junction left unmatched. CDR3 nucleotides: TGTGCCAGCAGCTTGTTAACTAGCGGGACGGATGAGCAGTTCTTC. Protein sequence: CASSLLTSGTDEQFF.

The chain combines TRBV20-1 with TRBJ1-2, with D hard to call. The CDR3 is 11 residues long. The V gene's germline CDR1 is DFQATT and CDR2 SNEGSKA (reference sequence). V lost 5 bases, J lost 6 bases, and 10 bases lay in between. CDR3 bases: TGCAGTGCTTCCATGGCAAATGGCTACACCTTC. This encodes CSASMANGYTF.